These 13 T cell receptor beta chains were sequenced from one sample in a study of cytomegalovirus exposure and HLA in healthy donors. PCR employed 60 Vbeta and 13 Jbeta primers. TCRdb keeps only in-frame clones here, not all; method: immunoSEQ multiplex PCR. This repertoire shows roughly 150,000 clones, 80% found once; its top ten account for approximately 1.4%. The sequenced sample consisted of PBMCs. The receptors stem from a man aged 25-45 years in good health and CMV-seronegative.

This CDR3 is CASSPGGFGGYTF. CDR3 nucleotide sequence: TGTGCCAGCAGCCCGGGAGGGTTTGGGGGCTACACCTTC. V and J are TRBV7-2 and TRBJ1-2, with D unresolved. Trimming removed 5 bases from V and 8 bases from J, with 15 bases in between. Germline V gives CDR1 SGHTA, CDR2 FQGNSA. This CDR3 comprises 13 residues. The entire variable domain, with the rest obtained from reference TRBV7-2 and TRBJ1-2, is as follows: GAGVSQSPSNKVTEKGKDVELRCDPISGHTALYWYRQSLGQGLEFLIYFQGNSAPDKSGLPSDRFSAERTGGSVSTLTIQRTQQEDSAVYLCASSPGGFGGYTFGSGTRLTVV.

This clone was counted between two and nine times. V is TRBV29-1 and J is TRBJ2-5, with D possibly matching TRBD1 (6 bases). The CDR3 is made up of 13 amino acids. Germline lookup yields CDR1 SQVTM and CDR2 ANQGSEA. Trimming stripped 7 bases from V and 3 bases from J, with 15 bases between. DNA of the CDR3: TGCAGCGCCGCGGACAGAGAGAAAGAGACCCAGTACTTC. Its protein product is CSAADREKETQYF. The complete variable domain, with remaining parts taken from reference TRBV29-1 and TRBJ2-5, reads SAVISQKPSRDICQRGTSLTIQCQVDSQVTMMFWYRQQPGQSLTLIATANQGSEATYESGFVIDKFPISRPNLTFSTLTVSNMSPEDSSIYLCSAADREKETQYFGPGTRLLVL.

On this clone: This sample includes further DNA sequences coding for the same CDR3. The chain employs TRBV7-9 and TRBJ1-1; possibly TRBD1 for D (5 bases). The CDR3 loop spans 14 amino acids. Trimming took off 0 bases at V and 1 base at J, with 6 bases between the two ends. The germline V gene has CDR1 SEHNR and CDR2 FQNEAQ (reference sequence). CDR3 amino acids: CASSLAQGNTEAFF. CDR3 nucleotide sequence: TGTGCCAGCAGCTTAGCCCAGGGGAACACTGAAGCTTTCTTT.

The chain carries TRBV10-1 and TRBJ1-1; 9 nucleotides agree with TRBD1. The CDR3 runs to 15 residues. Germline V CDR1 and CDR2: WNHNN, SYGVQD (reference sequence). V lost 0 bases and J lost 7; bases outside the gene matches: 6. CDR3 residues: CASSESVGTGIEAFF. The CDR3 DNA is TGCGCCAGCAGTGAGTCGGTGGGGACAGGGATTGAAGCTTTCTTT.

The rearrangement joins TRBV7-2 to TRBJ1-2; 8 nucleotides line up with TRBD1. CDR1 is SGHTA and CDR2 is FQGNSA in the germline V gene. The J segment lost 3 bases and the V segment lost 0 bases, leaving 6 bases of the junction unmatched. The CDR3 is 16 amino acids. CDR3 residues: CASSLAVVGQDYGYTF. CDR3 nucleotides: TGTGCCAGCAGCTTAGCAGTAGTGGGACAGGACTATGGCTACACCTTC.

This clone was found a few times. The CDR3 is CAGRDSVNEKLFF. CDR3 nucleotide sequence: TGTGCCGGCCGGGACAGCGTTAATGAAAAACTGTTTTTT. The chain recombines TRBV7-9 with TRBJ1-4; 7 bases are a match to TRBD1. The CDR3 contains 13 residues. Germline CDR1 SEHNR, CDR2 FQNEAQ (reference sequence). The V gene end was trimmed by 11 bases and the J gene end by 4 bases; junction bases not matched to a gene: 7.

This clone was recorded once. The chain couples TRBV11-3 to TRBJ2-1, with 11 bases aligning to TRBD2. V was clipped by 1 base and J by 7 bases; unmatched bases: 0. The CDR3 covers 14 residues. The V gene's germline CDR1 is SGHNT and CDR2 YENEEA. The CDR3 is CASSLGLAGNEQFF. The CDR3 coding sequence is TGTGCCAGCAGCTTAGGACTAGCGGGGAATGAGCAGTTCTTC.

V usage is TRBV28 and J usage is TRBJ2-1; 9 bases agree with TRBD1. The V and J ends lost 5 bases and 12 bases, in that order; junction bases with no gene match: 8. Germline CDR1 is MDHEN and CDR2 is SYDVKM. The CDR3 sequence is 13 residues long. CDR3: CASSPGQGYGQFF. The CDR3 region has the DNA TGTGCCAGCAGTCCGGGACAGGGTTATGGGCAGTTCTTC.

In this sample, this clone turned up once. This chain joins TRBV19 and TRBJ1-3, with D unclear. The CDR3 has 13 amino acids. V was trimmed by 0 bases and J by 4 bases, leaving 4 bases between them. CDR1 is LNHDA and CDR2 is SQIVND in the germline V gene (reference sequence). The CDR3, as DNA: TGTGCCAGTAGTATAGAGGCCGGAAACACCATATATTTT. Its translation: CASSIEAGNTIYF.

The genes are TRBV5-8 and TRBJ2-7; TRBD1 matches 8 bases. Germline CDR1 SGHTS, CDR2 YDEGEE. CDR3 length: 16 residues. V gave up 5 bases and J gave up 4 bases; unmatched junction bases: 14. Here the CDR3 reads CASRAYGGQGAYEQYF. The CDR3 nucleotides read TGTGCCAGCAGAGCTTACGGTGGGCAGGGGGCGTACGAGCAGTACTTC.

The V gene is TRBV7-9, the J gene TRBJ1-2; no reliable D call. The length of the CDR3 is 14 residues. Germline V gene data show CDR1 as SEHNR and CDR2 as FQNEAQ (reference sequence). Trimming took 5 bases from V and 8 from J, leaving 18 bases between them. CDR3 in amino acids: CASSPSAGSWGYTF. The CDR3 DNA reads TGTGCCAGCAGCCCCTCGGCGGGGTCCTGGGGCTACACCTTC. Full variable domain (missing parts from reference TRBV7-9 and TRBJ1-2): DTGVSQNPRHKITKRGQNVTFRCDPISEHNRLYWYRQTLGQGPEFLTYFQNEAQLEKSRLLSDRFSAERPKGSFSTLEIQRTEQGDSAMYLCASSPSAGSWGYTFGSGTRLTVV.

The chain is built from TRBV5-1 and TRBJ1-1, with 9 bases that match TRBD1. The junction had 5 bases not matched to a gene; V was cut back by 3 bases and J by 5 bases. Per the germline V gene, CDR1 is SGHRS and CDR2 is YFSETQ. This CDR3 region has 14 residues. The CDR3 sequence: CASSSTGGRTEAFF. CDR3 nucleotide sequence: TGCGCCAGCAGCTCGACAGGGGGGAGGACTGAAGCTTTCTTT. Filled out from reference TRBV5-1 and TRBJ1-1, the complete variable domain reads KAGVTQTPRYLIKTRGQQVTLSCSPISGHRSVSWYQQTPGQGLQFLFEYFSETQRNKGNFPGRFSGRQFSNSRSEMNVSTLELGDSALYLCASSSTGGRTEAFFGQGTRLTVV.

A single count supports this clone. This chain connects TRBV9 to TRBJ2-5; 10 positions agree with TRBD1. Germline-derived CDR1 and CDR2 are SGDLS and YYNGEE. V lost 0 bases and J lost 6; bases outside the gene matches: 2. The CDR3 consists of 14 residues. The CDR3 DNA follows: TGTGCCAGCAGCGTAGGACAGGGGGCAAAGACCCAGTACTTC. Translated, it gives CASSVGQGAKTQYF.